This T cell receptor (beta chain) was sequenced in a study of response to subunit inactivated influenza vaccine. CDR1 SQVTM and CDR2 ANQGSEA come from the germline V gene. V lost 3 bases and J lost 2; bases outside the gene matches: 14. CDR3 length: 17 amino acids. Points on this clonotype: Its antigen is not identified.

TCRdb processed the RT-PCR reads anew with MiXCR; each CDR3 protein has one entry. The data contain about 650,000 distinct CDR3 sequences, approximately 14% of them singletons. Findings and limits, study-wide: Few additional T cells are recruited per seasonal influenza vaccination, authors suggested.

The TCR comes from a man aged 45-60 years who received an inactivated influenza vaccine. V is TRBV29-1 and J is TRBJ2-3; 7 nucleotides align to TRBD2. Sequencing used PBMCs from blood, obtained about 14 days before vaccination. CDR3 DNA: TGCAGCGTTGATGCTGGACTAGGAGCCCTTACCACAGATACGCAGTATTTT. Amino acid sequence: CSVDAGLGALTTDTQYF.